The 22 T cell receptor beta chains reported below all come from one sample, sequenced in a study of blood T cell repertoires in COVID-19. Generated by immunoSEQ multiplex PCR, the TCRdb table keeps only in-frame clones and is missing some. The sample has approximately 160,000 clones, around 83% seen once; the top ten hold 3.6%. Sequences were obtained from PBMCs or T cells enriched from blood (not recorded which). The receptors were sampled from a woman aged 45 to 65 in a cohort exposed to, infected with or recovered from COVID-19 (not recorded which).

This clone was recorded many times. The chain joins TRBV4-2 to TRBJ2-2, with 12 bases lining up with TRBD2. The germline V gene has CDR1 LGHNA and CDR2 YNFKEQ. The V gene end was trimmed by 0 bases and the J gene end by 0 bases; junction bases not matched to a gene: 8. The CDR3 is made up of 20 amino acids. The CDR3 loop is CASSQDSSGGAFANTGELFF. CDR3 bases: TGTGCCAGCAGCCAAGATTCTAGCGGGGGGGCGTTCGCGAACACCGGGGAGCTGTTTTTT.

The chain joins TRBV5-1 to TRBJ2-5, with TRBD1 matching over 7 bases. The germline V gene has CDR1 SGHRS and CDR2 YFSETQ. J lost 3 bases, V lost 5 bases, and 4 bases had no gene match. CDR3 length: 13 amino acids. The CDR3 spells CASRTTGEETQYF. The CDR3 DNA sequence: TGCGCCAGCAGGACCACAGGGGAAGAGACCCAGTACTTC.

This chain connects TRBV5-1 to TRBJ2-1; 9 bases align to TRBD2. CDR3 length: 18 residues. Germline CDR1 SGHRS, CDR2 YFSETQ. Losses at the gene ends were 2 bases for V and 0 bases for J; bases not matched to a gene: 9. CDR3 residues: CASSLALAGLSSYNEQFF. DNA for the CDR3: TGCGCCAGCAGCTTAGCACTAGCGGGCTTAAGCTCCTACAATGAGCAGTTCTTC.

The chain carries TRBV6-5 and TRBJ2-2, with D possibly matching TRBD1 (6 bases). CDR1 and CDR2 (germline): MNHEY, SVGAGI. CDR3 length equals 13 residues. Deletions cut 4 bases from V and 6 bases from J, with 9 bases between. The CDR3: CASSSAGAGELFF. The CDR3 DNA sequence: TGTGCCAGCAGTTCTGCAGGGGCCGGGGAGCTGTTTTTT.

Only a few counts were recorded for this clone. The genes are TRBV5-6 and TRBJ2-7, with D possibly matching TRBD1 (5 bases). Trimming pared 2 bases from V and 4 bases from J, leaving 10 bases between. CDR3 length equals 13 residues. Germline CDR1 reads SGHDT; CDR2 reads YYEEEE. CDR3 residues: CASSLGAPYEQYF. CDR3 DNA sequence: TGTGCCAGCAGCTTAGGGGCACCTTACGAGCAGTACTTC. The complete variable domain, with remaining parts taken from reference TRBV5-6 and TRBJ2-7, reads DAGVTQSPTHLIKTRGQQVTLRCSPKSGHDTVSWYQQALGQGPQFIFQYYEEEERQRGNFPDRFSGHQFPNYSSELNVNALLLGDSALYLCASSLGAPYEQYFGPGTRLTVT.

This clone was found once. The chain employs TRBV5-1 and TRBJ2-3; D may be TRBD2 (6 bases). The V gene's germline CDR1 is SGHRS and CDR2 YFSETQ. This CDR3 comprises 12 residues. The V and J ends lost 8 bases and 6 bases respectively, with 13 bases between them. The CDR3 sequence: CASSSEGDTQYF. CDR3 DNA: TGCGCCAGTTCTAGCGAGGGGGATACGCAGTATTTT.

The chain employs TRBV9 and TRBJ2-1, with a weak D call TRBD1 (6 bases). Trimming cost V 3 bases and J 5 bases, with 21 bases left between them. Germline CDR1 SGDLS, CDR2 YYNGEE. There are 17 residues in the CDR3. CDR3 nucleotides: TGTGCCAGCAGCGATTCGTTTGGGGGCCCCCTCGACAATGAGCAGTTCTTC. As protein: CASSDSFGGPLDNEQFF.

This clone appeared a few times. V gene TRBV15 combines with J gene TRBJ1-1, with 9 positions matching TRBD1. In germline, CDR1 is LNHNV, CDR2 YYDKDF (reference sequence). The CDR3 has 14 amino acids. V was pared by 3 bases and J by 5 bases, with 4 bases of the junction left unmatched. The CDR3 nucleotides read TGTGCCACCAGCAGGGACAGGGGCGGGACTGAAGCTTTCTTT. It translates to CATSRDRGGTEAFF.

V is TRBV11-2 and J is TRBJ2-3; D might be TRBD1 (6 bases). V was clipped by 5 bases and J by 6 bases, with 15 bases between them. This CDR3 has 14 residues. Germline CDR1 is SGHAT and CDR2 is FQNNGV. DNA for the CDR3: TGTGCCAGCAGCCAGGGGCAGGGGTGGGATACGCAGTATTTT. Encoded protein: CASSQGQGWDTQYF.

CDR3 in amino acids: CASSFLDNSPLHF. The CDR3 DNA reads TGTGCCAGCAGCTTCCTCGATAATTCACCCCTCCACTTT. This chain connects TRBV6-5 to TRBJ1-6; no clear D. The CDR3 sequence is 13 residues long. The V and J ends lost 6 bases and 5 bases respectively, with 8 bases between them. Germline-derived CDR1 and CDR2 are MNHEY and SVGAGI.

V and J are TRBV28 and TRBJ1-6, with a weak D call TRBD1 (6 bases). The CDR3 length is 17 residues. Deletions cut 5 bases from V and 3 bases from J, with 17 bases between. The V gene's germline CDR1 is MDHEN and CDR2 SYDVKM. CDR3 in amino acids: CASSQYRALDYNSPLHF. The CDR3 coding sequence is TGTGCCAGCAGTCAATACAGGGCGTTAGACTATAATTCACCCCTCCACTTT. Together with reference TRBV28 and TRBJ1-6, the CDR3 gives the full variable domain: DVKVTQSSRYLVKRTGEKVFLECVQDMDHENMFWYRQDPGLGLRLIYFSYDVKMKEKGDIPEGYSVSREKKERFSLILESASTNQTSMYLCASSQYRALDYNSPLHFGNGTRLTVT.

The CDR3 DNA sequence: TGTGCCAGCTCCGTTAGGGCAGGGAGGGGTGAAAAACTGTTTTTT. Its protein is CASSVRAGRGEKLFF. V usage is TRBV19 and J usage is TRBJ1-4, with D maybe TRBD1 (5 bases). The V gene lost 9 bases and the J gene lost 7 bases, with 21 bases spanning the gap. The CDR3 is 15 residues long. Germline values: CDR1 LNHDA, CDR2 SQIVND (reference sequence).

This chain links TRBV30 with TRBJ1-1; D remains ambiguous. This CDR3 comprises 13 residues. CDR1 and CDR2 from the germline V gene are GTSNPN and SVGIG (reference sequence). V was pared by 0 bases and J by 8 bases, with 13 bases between. CDR3 bases: TGTGCCTGGAGTGTTTTTCCCTCGGAGGAAGCTTTCTTT. Protein product: CAWSVFPSEEAFF.

The gene calls are TRBV5-5 and TRBJ2-7; D not resolved. The CDR3 has 14 residues. V lost 1 base to trimming and J lost 0 bases, with 8 bases between them. Germline-derived CDR1 and CDR2 are SGHKS and YYEKEE (reference sequence). Here the CDR3 reads CASSLNWSSYEQYF. Here the CDR3 DNA reads TGTGCCAGCAGCTTGAACTGGAGCTCCTACGAGCAGTACTTC.

The chain has TRBV10-1 and TRBJ1-1; D may be TRBD1 (6 bases). Germline loops: CDR1 WNHNN, CDR2 SYGVQD (reference sequence). The CDR3 consists of 14 residues. V was clipped by 11 bases and J by 2 bases, with 18 bases between them. CDR3 loop: CASVPSTGNTEAFF. The CDR3 DNA follows: TGCGCCTCCGTCCCCTCGACAGGCAACACTGAAGCTTTCTTT.

The V gene is TRBV2, the J gene TRBJ1-3; a weak D match, TRBD1 (5 bases). With 6 bases removed from V and 0 bases from J, the gap between germline ends came to 12 bases. The CDR3 is 15 amino acids. Germline CDR1 and CDR2: SNHLY and FYNNEI. CDR3 sequence reads: CASSGGRVSGNTIYF. The CDR3 region has the DNA TGTGCCAGCAGCGGGGGACGGGTCTCTGGAAACACCATATATTTT.

The rearrangement uses TRBV30 and TRBJ1-4; possible D gene TRBD1, 5 bases. The germline V gene has CDR1 GTSNPN and CDR2 SVGIG (reference sequence). CDR3 length: 14 residues. The germline V and J ends were trimmed by 3 bases and 7 bases, with 15 bases remaining between them. CDR3: CAWSRGTGGEKLFF. The CDR3 DNA reads as TGTGCCTGGAGCCGGGGTACCGGGGGTGAAAAACTGTTTTTT.

This chain joins TRBV12-5 and TRBJ2-1; D unclear. The V end lost 2 bases, the J end lost 6 bases, and 2 bases lay between the germline ends. The CDR3 is 11 amino acids. In germline, CDR1 is LGHNT, CDR2 FRNRAP. CDR3 nucleotide sequence: TGTGCTAGTGGTTTGCGCAATGAGCAGTTCTTC. It specifies CASGLRNEQFF.

The chain employs TRBV9 and TRBJ1-6; 7 bases fit TRBD1. Germline CDR1 SGDLS, CDR2 YYNGEE. V was clipped by 3 bases and J by 6 bases; unmatched bases: 6. The CDR3 runs 15 residues. In DNA, the CDR3 is TGTGCCAGCAGCGAAGGGACAGACATTAATTCACCCCTCCACTTT. Encoded protein: CASSEGTDINSPLHF.

This clone was observed once. The rearrangement joins TRBV7-2 to TRBJ1-1, with D uncertain. The CDR3 extends over 13 amino acids. Per germline, CDR1 SGHTA and CDR2 FQGNSA. Trimming took 5 bases from V and 6 from J, leaving 13 bases between them. This CDR3 reads CASSPTVSSEAFF. CDR3 bases: TGTGCCAGCAGCCCTACGGTTTCTTCTGAAGCTTTCTTT.

The chain combines TRBV5-4 with TRBJ2-1, with no clear D. The CDR3 is made up of 12 amino acids. From germline, CDR1 is SGHNT and CDR2 YYREEE (reference sequence). V was cut by 4 bases and J by 5 bases, with 7 bases left in between. The CDR3 sequence is CASSNFNNEQFF. Written as DNA, the CDR3 is TGTGCCAGCAGCAACTTTAACAATGAGCAGTTCTTC. Full variable domain (remainder filled in from reference TRBV5-4 and TRBJ2-1): ETGVTQSPTHLIKTRGQQVTLRCSSQSGHNTVSWYQQALGQGPQFIFQYYREEENGRGNFPPRFSGLQFPNYSSELNVNALELDDSALYLCASSNFNNEQFFGPGTRLTVL.

V gene TRBV19 combines with J gene TRBJ1-6; D gene uncertain. The CDR3 extends over 13 amino acids. Germline-derived CDR1 and CDR2 are LNHDA and SQIVND (reference sequence). V lost 5 bases and J 10 bases, leaving 12 bases between the germline ends. The CDR3 region has the DNA TGTGCCAGTAGTGTGGGCCTGGAATCACCCCTCCACTTT. Protein sequence: CASSVGLESPLHF.